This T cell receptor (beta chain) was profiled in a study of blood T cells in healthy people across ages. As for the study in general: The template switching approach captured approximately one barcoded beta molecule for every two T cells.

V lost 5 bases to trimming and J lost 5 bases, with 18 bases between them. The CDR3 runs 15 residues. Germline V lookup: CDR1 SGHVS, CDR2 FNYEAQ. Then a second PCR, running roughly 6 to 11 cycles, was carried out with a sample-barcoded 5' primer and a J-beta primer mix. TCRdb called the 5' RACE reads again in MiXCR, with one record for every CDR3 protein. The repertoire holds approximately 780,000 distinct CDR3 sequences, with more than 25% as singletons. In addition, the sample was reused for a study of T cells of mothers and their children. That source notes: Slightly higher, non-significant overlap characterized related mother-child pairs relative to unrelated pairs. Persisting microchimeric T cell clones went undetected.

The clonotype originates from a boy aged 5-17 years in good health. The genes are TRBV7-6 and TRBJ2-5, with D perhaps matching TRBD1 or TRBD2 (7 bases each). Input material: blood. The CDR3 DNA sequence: TGTGCCAGCAGCGCCAGGGGGGGGCTTGGGGAGACCCAGTACTTC. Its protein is CASSARGGLGETQYF.